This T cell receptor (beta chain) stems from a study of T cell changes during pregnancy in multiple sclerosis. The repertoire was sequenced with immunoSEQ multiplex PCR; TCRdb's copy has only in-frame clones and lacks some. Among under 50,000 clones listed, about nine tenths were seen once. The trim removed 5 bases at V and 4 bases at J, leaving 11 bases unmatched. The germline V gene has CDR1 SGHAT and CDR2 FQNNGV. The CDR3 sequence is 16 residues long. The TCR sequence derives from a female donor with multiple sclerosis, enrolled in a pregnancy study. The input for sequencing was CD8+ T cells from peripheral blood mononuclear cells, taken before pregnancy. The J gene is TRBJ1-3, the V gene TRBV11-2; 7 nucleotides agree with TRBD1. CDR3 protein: CASSPRGEQGGNTIYF. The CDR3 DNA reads TGTGCCAGCAGCCCCCGAGGGGAACAGGGGGGAAACACCATATATTTT. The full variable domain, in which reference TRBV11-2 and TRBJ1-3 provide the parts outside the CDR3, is EAGVAQSPRYKIIEKRQSVAFWCNPISGHATLYWYQQILGQGPKLLIQFQNNGVVDDSQLPKDRFSAERLKGVDSTLKIQPAKLEDSAVYLCASSPRGEQGGNTIYFGEGSWLTVV.